This entry features one T cell receptor (beta chain) sequence. The clone's antigen remains unknown. Within one base of it there is no much larger clone, and no base qualities were kept. This specimen belongs to a study of T cells in Graves' hyperthyroidism and ophthalmopathy (dated by TCRdb to between 2018 and 2021). Study-wide context: To identify distinguishing TCR V-J signatures, a discovery cohort of around 100 patients was used, comprising 43 with Graves' ophthalmopathy and 57 with stable Graves' hyperthyroidism. Prospective prediction of ophthalmopathy was tested in an independent validation cohort of approximately 18 hyperthyroidism patients and 15 to 17 patients who later progressed to ophthalmopathy. According to the paper, TCR Vbeta CDR3 sequencing was carried out on 120 to 150 peripheral blood samples, which came from fewer than 50 ophthalmopathy, under 80 hyperthyroidism and roughly 17 progressor patients. After blood sampling, hyperthyroidism patients were treated with methimazole at a starting dose of 30 mg daily, and ophthalmopathy patients were treated with high-dose intravenous methylprednisolone. For training and testing, the roughly 100 patients in the discovery cohort were randomly divided in a 7:3 ratio. In more than 5 Graves' hyperthyroidism patients, the study also compared T-cell repertoires from thyroid tissue with T-cell repertoires from blood. What the work shows at the level of the full study, not this receptor alone: During validation, the model predicted progression to ophthalmopathy a median of approximately six months ahead of onset, with around 71% sensitivity and around 72% specificity. Most expanded thyroid clonotypes (frequency above 0.001) were also detected in blood, a finding suggesting that blood repertoires may reflect thyroid immune responses. Sample size was not statistically predetermined, and blinding of investigators to group allocation was not performed. Ophthalmopathy was separated from stable hyperthyroidism by a 13 V-J signature model, with about 88% sensitivity and roughly 81% specificity obtained in cross-validation and 80%/75% obtained in testing.

Amplification of TCR beta CDR3 regions was carried out from RNA transcripts. A first-round RT-PCR of the TCR CDR3 used the HTBI primer set with the Qiagen OneStep RT-PCR kit. Libraries were constructed in a second round of multiplex PCR, after which size selection and purification were performed. Paired-end sequencing of the libraries was performed with 100 bp reads on an Illumina HiSeq2000. The authors' analysis ran thus. SOAPnuke was used to process the raw data, removing reads that contained adapters or uncalled bases, had a mean Phred below 15, or lacked an exact match to the constant primer or identifier. High-quality paired reads were merged using COPE v1.2.5, and each unique nucleotide sequence was defined as a clonotype. Clonotypes were aligned to IMGT TRBV, TRBD and TRBJ reference segments using MiTCR v1.1. The analysis included only V-J combinations with a frequency above 0.0001, which together covered 99% to 99.2% of the repertoires. A TCS score was defined as the ratio between F50 (clonal expansion) and ExV (chaos), using BLOSUM62-based TCRdist between CDR3 peptides within each V-J. Welch's t-statistics and random forest reduced just over 500 V-J features to about 12, which were used in a naive Bayes classifier (R e1071). The similarity between thyroid and blood repertoires was quantified using the Morisita-Horn index. The public reads were quality trimmed at Q25 with fastp and then assembled into clones with MiXCR by TCRdb, keeping productive beta chains. Each CDR3 protein gets just one entry, which takes the most common genes and DNA from the rows behind it. TCRdb, not the authors, supplied the V and J calls. Recorded for this sample are around 600,000 distinct CDR3 sequences; roughly 46% of them occurred a single time. The top ten hold roughly 6.5% of the sample.

The CDR3 numbers 14 residues from cysteine through phenylalanine. The kept DNA is CDR3 alone, 42 bases in frame from the first base. The germline V gene (reference sequence) provides CDR1 PRHDT and CDR2 FYEKMQ. Trimming takes 8 bases from V and 7 bases from J, and the germline ends sit 21 bases apart. Patients with uncontrolled infections, other autoimmune diseases, pregnancy or lactation were excluded. Diagnoses were based on clinical symptoms, serum thyroxine and TRAb, thyroid ultrasound and orbital computed tomography. Total RNA was extracted with Trizol reagent, and quality was checked on an Agilent 2100 Bioanalyzer.

Sequencing was carried out using peripheral blood or thyroid tissue (not recorded which). This receptor chain uses TRBV13 and TRBJ2-7; the D gene may be TRBD1 or TRBD2, since each aligns over 7 bases. The sequence was collected from an adult man with Graves' disease, either hyperthyroidism or ophthalmopathy (not recorded which). Here is the DNA: TGTGCCAGCGCAGGGGGGGCCGGGCGAGGTGAGCAGTACTTC. Its amino acids are CASAGGAGRGEQYF.